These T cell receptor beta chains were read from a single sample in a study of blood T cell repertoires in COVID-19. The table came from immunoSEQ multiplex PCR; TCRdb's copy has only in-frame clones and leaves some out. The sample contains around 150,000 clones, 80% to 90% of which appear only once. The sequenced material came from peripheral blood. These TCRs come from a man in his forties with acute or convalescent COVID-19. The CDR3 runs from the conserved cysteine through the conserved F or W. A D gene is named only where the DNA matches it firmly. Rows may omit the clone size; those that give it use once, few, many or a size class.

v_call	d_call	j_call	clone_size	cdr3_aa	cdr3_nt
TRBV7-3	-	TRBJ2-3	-	CASSLGYDRSTDTQYF	TGTGCCAGCAGCTTAGGGTACGACAGGAGCACAGATACGCAGTATTTT
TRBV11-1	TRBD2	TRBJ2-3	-	CASSPTSGGALDTQYF	TGTGCCAGCAGCCCGACTAGCGGGGGGGCCCTTGATACGCAGTATTTT
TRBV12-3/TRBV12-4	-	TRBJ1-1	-	CASSLANTEAFF	TGTGCCAGCAGTTTGGCTAACACTGAAGCTTTCTTT
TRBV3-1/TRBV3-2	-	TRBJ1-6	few	CASSQGTDNSPLHF	TGTGCCAGCAGCCAAGGGACAGATAATTCACCCCTCCACTTT
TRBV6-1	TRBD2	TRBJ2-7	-	CASSEGWRGAFYEQYF	TGTGCCAGCAGTGAAGGATGGCGGGGGGCCTTCTACGAGCAGTACTTC
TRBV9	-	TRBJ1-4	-	CASSKTTTNEKLFF	TGTGCCAGCAGCAAGACAACAACTAATGAAAAACTGTTTTTT
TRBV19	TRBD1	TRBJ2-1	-	CASSIRQGTRNEQFF	TGTGCCAGTAGTATAAGACAGGGGACGAGGAATGAGCAGTTCTTC
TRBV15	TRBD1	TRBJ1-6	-	CATSRRTGDNSPLHF	TGTGCCACCAGCAGAAGGACAGGGGATAATTCACCCCTCCACTTT
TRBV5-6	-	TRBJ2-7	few	CASSRNGGPLTYEQYF	TGTGCCAGCAGCCGCAACGGAGGGCCCCTAACCTACGAGCAGTACTTC
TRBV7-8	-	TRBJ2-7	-	CASSGDTGEQYF	TGTGCCAGCAGCGGCGATACAGGCGAGCAGTACTTC
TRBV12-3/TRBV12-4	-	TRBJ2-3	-	CASSARGADTQYF	TGTGCCAGCAGTGCCAGGGGCGCAGATACGCAGTATTTT
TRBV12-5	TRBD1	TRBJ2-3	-	CASGLTGGTDTQYF	TGTGCTAGTGGTTTGACAGGGGGCACAGATACGCAGTATTTT
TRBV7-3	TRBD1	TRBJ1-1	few	CASSLNGQGARTFF	TGTGCCAGCAGCTTAAATGGACAGGGGGCGCGGACTTTCTTT
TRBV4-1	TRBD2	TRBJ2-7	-	CASSQGAGAYEQYF	TGCGCCAGCAGCCAAGGAGCGGGGGCCTACGAGCAGTACTTC
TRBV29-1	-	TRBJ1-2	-	CSVGKVRSSNDYGYTF	TGCAGCGTTGGTAAGGTGAGGTCGTCAAATGACTATGGCTACACCTTC
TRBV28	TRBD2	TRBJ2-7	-	CASSPPGLAGAFYEQYF	TGTGCCAGCAGTCCACCGGGACTAGCGGGGGCTTTCTACGAGCAGTACTTC
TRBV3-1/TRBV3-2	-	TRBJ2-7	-	CASSQSDEQYF	TGTGCCAGCAGCCAATCAGACGAGCAGTACTTC
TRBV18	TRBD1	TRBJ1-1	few	CASSPEGQGAFMGTEAFF	TGTGCCAGCTCACCTGAGGGACAGGGGGCGTTTATGGGCACTGAAGCTTTCTTT
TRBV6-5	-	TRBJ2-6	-	CASSTSSGANVLTF	TGTGCCAGCAGTACAAGCTCTGGGGCCAACGTCCTGACTTTC
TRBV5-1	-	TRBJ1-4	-	CASSVDSLNEKLFF	TGCGCCAGCAGCGTGGACAGCCTAAATGAAAAACTGTTTTTT
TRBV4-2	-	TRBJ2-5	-	CASSRASDSGGQETQYF	TGTGCCAGCAGCCGGGCTTCGGACAGTGGGGGCCAAGAGACCCAGTACTTC
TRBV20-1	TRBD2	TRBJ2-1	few	CSASPGGEQFF	TGCAGTGCTAGTCCGGGGGGTGAGCAGTTCTTC
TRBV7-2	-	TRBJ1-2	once	CASSRNRVDGYTF	TGTGCCAGCAGCCGCAACAGGGTCGATGGCTACACCTTC
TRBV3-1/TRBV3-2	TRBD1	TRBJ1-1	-	CASSQGGTVLTEAFF	TGTGCCAGCAGCCAAGGTGGGACAGTATTAACTGAAGCTTTCTTT
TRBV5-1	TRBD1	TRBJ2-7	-	CASSLVGQLYEQYF	TGCGCCAGCAGCTTGGTGGGACAGCTTTACGAGCAGTACTTC
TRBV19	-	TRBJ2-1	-	CASSIRNRQLQSSYNEQFF	TGTGCCAGTAGTATCAGGAACAGGCAGCTCCAGAGCTCCTACAATGAGCAGTTCTTC
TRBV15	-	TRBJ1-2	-	CATSRSDKTAWEGYTF	TGTGCCACCAGCAGGAGCGACAAGACAGCCTGGGAAGGCTACACCTTC
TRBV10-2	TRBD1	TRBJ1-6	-	CASSGPGQSLASLHF	TGCGCCAGCAGTGGACCGGGACAGTCCCTCGCGAGTCTCCACTTT
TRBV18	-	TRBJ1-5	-	CASSPGRENQPQHF	TGTGCCAGCTCACCCGGACGGGAAAATCAGCCCCAGCATTTT
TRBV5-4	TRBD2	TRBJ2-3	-	CASNRGAGGSTDTQYF	TGTGCCAGCAACCGGGGAGCGGGGGGGAGCACAGATACGCAGTATTTT
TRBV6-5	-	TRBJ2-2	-	CASPMDRNTGELFF	TGTGCCAGCCCTATGGACAGGAACACCGGGGAGCTGTTTTTT
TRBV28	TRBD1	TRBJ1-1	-	CASSGQGLFQAFF	TGTGCCAGCAGCGGACAGGGGCTCTTTCAAGCTTTCTTT
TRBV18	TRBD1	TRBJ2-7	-	CASSPDRGRYEQYF	TGTGCCAGCTCACCCGACAGGGGCAGGTACGAGCAGTACTTC
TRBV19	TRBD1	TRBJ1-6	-	CASSIYLGDRNSPLHF	TGTGCCAGTAGCATATATTTGGGGGACAGGAATTCACCCCTCCACTTT
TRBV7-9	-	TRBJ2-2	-	CASTVDSYTGELFF	TGTGCCAGCACTGTCGACAGCTACACCGGGGAGCTGTTTTTT
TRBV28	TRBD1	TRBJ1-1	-	CASSFPTGGGGTEAFF	TGTGCCAGCAGTTTCCCCACAGGGGGCGGTGGTACTGAAGCTTTCTTT
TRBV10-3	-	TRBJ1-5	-	CAISDSTVPAGPQHF	TGTGCCATCAGTGATTCGACAGTCCCGGCCGGGCCCCAGCATTTT
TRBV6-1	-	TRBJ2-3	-	CASSDGAGRTDTQYF	TGTGCCAGCAGTGATGGCGCAGGGAGGACAGATACGCAGTATTTT
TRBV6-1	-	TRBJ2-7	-	CASIWAGNGEQYF	TGTGCCAGCATTTGGGCGGGTAACGGCGAGCAGTACTTC
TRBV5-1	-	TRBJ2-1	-	CASTEGRGAYNEQFF	TGCGCCAGCACGGAAGGCAGGGGGGCCTACAATGAGCAGTTCTTC
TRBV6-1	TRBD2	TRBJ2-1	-	CASSVILAGSDNEQFF	TGTGCCAGCAGTGTCATACTAGCGGGGTCGGACAATGAGCAGTTCTTC
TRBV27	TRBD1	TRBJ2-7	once	CASSFRDSNYEQYF	TGTGCCAGCAGTTTCCGGGACAGCAACTACGAGCAGTACTTC